This T cell receptor beta chain appears in the sequencing data of a study of T cell changes during pregnancy in multiple sclerosis. CDR1 is GTSNPN and CDR2 is SVGIG in the germline V gene (reference sequence). The germline V and J ends were trimmed by 0 bases and 8 bases, with 16 bases remaining between them. This CDR3 region has 15 residues. The method was immunoSEQ multiplex PCR; TCRdb's version includes in-frame clones alone and lacks a portion of them. The profile covers tens of thousands of clones, with around 90% appearing a single time and approximately 5% taken by the ten largest. J is TRBJ1-4 and V is TRBV30; D perhaps matches TRBD1 (5 bases). The input for sequencing was CD8+ T cells from peripheral blood mononuclear cells, taken before pregnancy. The TCR was taken from a female donor with multiple sclerosis, enrolled in a pregnancy study. The DNA for the CDR3 is TGTGCCTGGAGTGTACTATCGGGGGGAGCGGAAAAACTGTTTTTT. Encoded protein: CAWSVLSGGAEKLFF. The full variable domain, its missing parts supplied by reference TRBV30 and TRBJ1-4, is SQTIHQWPATLVQPVGSPLSLECTVEGTSNPNLYWYRQAAGRGLQLLFYSVGIGQISSEVPQNLSASRPQDRQFILSSKKLLLSDSGFYLCAWSVLSGGAEKLFFGSGTQLSVL.